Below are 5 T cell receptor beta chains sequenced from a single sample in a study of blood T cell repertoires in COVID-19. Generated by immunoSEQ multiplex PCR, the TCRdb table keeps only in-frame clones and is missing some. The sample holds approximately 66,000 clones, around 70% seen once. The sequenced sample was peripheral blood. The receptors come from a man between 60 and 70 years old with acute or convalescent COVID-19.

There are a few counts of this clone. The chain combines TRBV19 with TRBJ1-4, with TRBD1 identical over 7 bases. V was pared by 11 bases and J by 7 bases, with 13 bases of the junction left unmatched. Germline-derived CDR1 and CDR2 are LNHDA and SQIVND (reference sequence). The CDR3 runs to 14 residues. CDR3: CASRPTGVGEKLFF. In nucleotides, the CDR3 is TGTGCCTCTAGGCCCACAGGGGTGGGTGAAAAACTGTTTTTT.

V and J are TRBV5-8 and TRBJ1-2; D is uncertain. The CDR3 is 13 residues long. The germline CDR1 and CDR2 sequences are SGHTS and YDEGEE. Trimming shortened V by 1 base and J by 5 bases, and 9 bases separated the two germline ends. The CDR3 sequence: CASSLSGEYGYTF. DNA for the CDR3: TGTGCCAGCAGCTTGAGTGGAGAGTATGGCTACACCTTC.

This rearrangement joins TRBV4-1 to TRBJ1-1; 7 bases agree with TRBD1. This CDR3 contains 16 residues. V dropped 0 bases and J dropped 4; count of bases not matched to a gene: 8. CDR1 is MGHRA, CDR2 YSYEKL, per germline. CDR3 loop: CASSQENRGSGTEAFF. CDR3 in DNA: TGCGCCAGCAGCCAAGAAAACAGGGGAAGCGGCACTGAAGCTTTCTTT.

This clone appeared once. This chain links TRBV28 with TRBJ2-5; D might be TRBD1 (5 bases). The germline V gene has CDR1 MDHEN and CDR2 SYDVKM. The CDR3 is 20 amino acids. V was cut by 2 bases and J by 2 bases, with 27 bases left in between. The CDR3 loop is CASSLILFAQGTNSQETQYF. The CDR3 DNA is TGTGCCAGCAGTTTAATTTTGTTTGCGCAGGGCACCAATTCTCAAGAGACCCAGTACTTC.

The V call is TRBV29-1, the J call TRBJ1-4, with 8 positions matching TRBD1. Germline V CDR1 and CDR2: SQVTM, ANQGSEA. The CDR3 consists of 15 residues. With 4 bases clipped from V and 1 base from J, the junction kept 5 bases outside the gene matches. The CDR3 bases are TGCAGCGTTGCCCGCGACAGGGGAACTAATGAAAAACTGTTTTTT. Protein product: CSVARDRGTNEKLFF.